Sequencing of this T cell receptor beta chain was carried out in a study of shared clonotypes between healthy human individuals. Study-wide results and limits: Clonotype sharing among donors was expected to depend on sequencing depth.

As for this clone: Its antigen is not identified.

Naive CD8 cells lacked CD45RO, underwent positive selection for CCR7 and left out terminally differentiated effector memory CD45RA+ cells. Healthy HIV-negative adults with no recent acute infections or vaccinations were recruited as donors. This CDR3 is 16 amino acids long. Germline loops: CDR1 SEHNR, CDR2 FQNEAQ (reference sequence). With 2 bases clipped from V and 2 bases from J, the junction kept 7 bases outside the gene matches. A 200 ng quantity of DNA, around 30,000 T cell genomes, went into the sorted-subset replicate PCRs. Original methodology: There were no quality scores in the junction-only immunoSEQ sequences, so filtering differed. Some clones are missing from TCRdb's copy, which holds only in-frame ones; the method was immunoSEQ multiplex PCR. V, J and clone size derive from that table, while D and trimming were established from the DNA sequence. Seen here are 2 million to 2.5 million clones, approximately 94% observed once, and the top ten hold roughly 1%.

Input material: naive CD8+ T cells sorted from blood. The clonotype comes from a man aged 18 to 30 in good health. J is TRBJ2-3 and V is TRBV7-9; 7 positions agree with TRBD2. In DNA form, the CDR3 reads TGTGCCAGCAGCTTATCGGGCGGGAGTGACACAGATACGCAGTATTTT. Its translation is CASSLSGGSDTDTQYF.